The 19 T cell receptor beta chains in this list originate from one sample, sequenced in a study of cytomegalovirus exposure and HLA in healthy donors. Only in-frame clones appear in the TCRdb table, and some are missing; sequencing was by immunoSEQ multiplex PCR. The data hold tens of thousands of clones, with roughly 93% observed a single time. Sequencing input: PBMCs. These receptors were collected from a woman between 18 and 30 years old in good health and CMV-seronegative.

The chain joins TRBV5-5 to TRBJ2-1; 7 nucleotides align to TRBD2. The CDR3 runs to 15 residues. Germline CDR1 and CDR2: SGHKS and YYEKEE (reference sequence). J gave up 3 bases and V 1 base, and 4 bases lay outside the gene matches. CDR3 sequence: CASSLRLADYNEQFF. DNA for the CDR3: TGTGCCAGCAGCTTGCGTCTAGCGGACTACAATGAGCAGTTCTTC.

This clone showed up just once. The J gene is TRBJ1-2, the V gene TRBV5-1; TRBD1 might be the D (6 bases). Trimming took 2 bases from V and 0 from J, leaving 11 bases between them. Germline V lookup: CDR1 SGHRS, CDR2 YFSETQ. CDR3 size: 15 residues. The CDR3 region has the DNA TGCGCCAGCAGCTTCTTTAGGGACACTAACTATGGCTACACCTTC. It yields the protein CASSFFRDTNYGYTF.

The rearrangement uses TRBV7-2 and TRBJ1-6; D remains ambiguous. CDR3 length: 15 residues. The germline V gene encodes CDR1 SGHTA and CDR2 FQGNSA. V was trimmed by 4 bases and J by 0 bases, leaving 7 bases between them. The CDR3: CASSYSRSYNSPLHF. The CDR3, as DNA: TGTGCCAGCAGCTACTCCCGCTCCTATAATTCACCCCTCCACTTT.

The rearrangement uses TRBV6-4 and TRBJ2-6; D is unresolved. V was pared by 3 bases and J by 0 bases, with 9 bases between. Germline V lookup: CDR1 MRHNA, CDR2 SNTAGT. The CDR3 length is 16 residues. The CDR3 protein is CASSEQDGSGANVLTF. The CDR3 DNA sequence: TGTGCCAGCAGTGAGCAGGATGGCTCTGGGGCCAACGTCCTGACTTTC.

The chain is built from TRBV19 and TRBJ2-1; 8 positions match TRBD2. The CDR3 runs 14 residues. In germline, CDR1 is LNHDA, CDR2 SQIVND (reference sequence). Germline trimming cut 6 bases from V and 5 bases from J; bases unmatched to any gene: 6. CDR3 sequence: CASRRGGPNNEQFF. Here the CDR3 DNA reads TGTGCCAGTAGGCGCGGGGGGCCAAACAATGAGCAGTTCTTC.

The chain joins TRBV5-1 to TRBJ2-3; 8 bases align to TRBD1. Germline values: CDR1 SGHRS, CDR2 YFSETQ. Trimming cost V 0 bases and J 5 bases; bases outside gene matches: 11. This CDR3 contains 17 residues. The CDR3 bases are TGCGCCAGCAGCTTGGGCTTCTCGACAGGGGTTGTAGATACGCAGTATTTT. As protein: CASSLGFSTGVVDTQYF.

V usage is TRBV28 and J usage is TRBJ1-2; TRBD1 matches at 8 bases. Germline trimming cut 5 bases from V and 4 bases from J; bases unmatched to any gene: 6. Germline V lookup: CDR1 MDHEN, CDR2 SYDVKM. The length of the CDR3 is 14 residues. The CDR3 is CASSVPGGSYGYTF. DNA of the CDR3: TGTGCCAGCAGTGTTCCAGGGGGCAGCTATGGCTACACCTTC.

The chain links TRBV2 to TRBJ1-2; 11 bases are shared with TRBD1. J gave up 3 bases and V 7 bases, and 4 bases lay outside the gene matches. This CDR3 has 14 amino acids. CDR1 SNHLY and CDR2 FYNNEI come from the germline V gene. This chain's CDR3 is CASNGQGADYGYTF. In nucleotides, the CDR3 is TGTGCCAGCAATGGACAGGGGGCGGACTATGGCTACACCTTC.

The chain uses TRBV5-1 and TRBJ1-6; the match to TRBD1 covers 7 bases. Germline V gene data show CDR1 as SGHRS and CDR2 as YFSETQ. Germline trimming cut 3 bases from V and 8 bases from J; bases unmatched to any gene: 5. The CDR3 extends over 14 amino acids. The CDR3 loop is CASSSSGGDSPLHF. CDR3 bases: TGCGCCAGCAGCTCTTCAGGGGGTGATTCACCCCTCCACTTT.

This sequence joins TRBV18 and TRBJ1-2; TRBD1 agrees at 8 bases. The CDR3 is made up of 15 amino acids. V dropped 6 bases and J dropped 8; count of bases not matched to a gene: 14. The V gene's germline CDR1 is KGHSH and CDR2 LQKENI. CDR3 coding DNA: TGTGCCAGCTCCGGGTCCGGACAGGGCAGTAGAGGCTACACCTTC. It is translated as CASSGSGQGSRGYTF.

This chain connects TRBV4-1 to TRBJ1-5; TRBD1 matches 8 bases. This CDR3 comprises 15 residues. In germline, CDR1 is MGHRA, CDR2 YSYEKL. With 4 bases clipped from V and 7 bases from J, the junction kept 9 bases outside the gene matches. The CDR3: CASSRSTGVYQPQHF. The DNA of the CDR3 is TGCGCCAGCAGCCGGTCGACAGGGGTATACCAGCCCCAGCATTTT.

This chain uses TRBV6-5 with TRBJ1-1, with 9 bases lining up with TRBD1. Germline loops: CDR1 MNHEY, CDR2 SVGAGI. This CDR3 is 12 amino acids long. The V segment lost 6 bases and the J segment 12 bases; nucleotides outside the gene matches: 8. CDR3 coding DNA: TGTGCCAGCAGCGAGGGACAGGGAACGTCTTTCTTT. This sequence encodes CASSEGQGTSFF.

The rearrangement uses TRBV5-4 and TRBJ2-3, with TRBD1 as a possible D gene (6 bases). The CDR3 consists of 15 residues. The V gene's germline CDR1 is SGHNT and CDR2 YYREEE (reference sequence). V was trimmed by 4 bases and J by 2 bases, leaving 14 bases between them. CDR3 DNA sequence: TGTGCCAGCAGCGCCGGACAGCCCATCACAGATACGCAGTATTTT. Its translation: CASSAGQPITDTQYF.

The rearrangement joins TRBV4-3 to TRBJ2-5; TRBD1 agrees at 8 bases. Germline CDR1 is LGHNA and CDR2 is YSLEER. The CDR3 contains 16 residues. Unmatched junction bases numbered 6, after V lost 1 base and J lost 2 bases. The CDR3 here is CASSQGGRQGQETQYF. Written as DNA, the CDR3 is TGCGCCAGCAGCCAAGGAGGTAGACAGGGGCAAGAGACCCAGTACTTC.

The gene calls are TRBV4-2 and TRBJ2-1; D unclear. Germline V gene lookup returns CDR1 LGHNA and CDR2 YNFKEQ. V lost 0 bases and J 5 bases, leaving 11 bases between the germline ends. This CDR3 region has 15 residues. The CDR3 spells CASSQEARQDNEQFF. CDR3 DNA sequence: TGTGCCAGCAGCCAAGAGGCTCGTCAGGACAATGAGCAGTTCTTC.

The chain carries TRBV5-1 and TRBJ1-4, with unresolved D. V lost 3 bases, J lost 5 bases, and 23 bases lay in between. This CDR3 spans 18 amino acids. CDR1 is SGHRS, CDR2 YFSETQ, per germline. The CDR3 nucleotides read TGCGCCAGCAGCTCCTCCCTCCTTACGGGTGGCCCAAATGAAAAACTGTTTTTT. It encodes CASSSSLLTGGPNEKLFF.

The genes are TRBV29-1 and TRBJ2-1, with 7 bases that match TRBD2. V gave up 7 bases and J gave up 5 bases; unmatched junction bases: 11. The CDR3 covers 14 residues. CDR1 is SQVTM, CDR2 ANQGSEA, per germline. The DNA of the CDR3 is TGCAGCGGGGGGAGAGCGGGGAAACACAATGAGCAGTTCTTC. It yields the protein CSGGRAGKHNEQFF.

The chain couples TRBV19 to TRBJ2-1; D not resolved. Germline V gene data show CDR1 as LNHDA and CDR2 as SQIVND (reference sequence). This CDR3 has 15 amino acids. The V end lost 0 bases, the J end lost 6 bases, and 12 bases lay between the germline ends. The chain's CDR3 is CASSIDRLTANEQFF. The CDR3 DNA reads TGTGCCAGTAGTATAGACAGACTCACCGCCAATGAGCAGTTCTTC.

For the CDR3, the DNA is TGTGCCAGCAGTGCAGGGAAGATCTATGGCTACACCTTC. Its protein product is CASSAGKIYGYTF. The chain carries TRBV25-1 and TRBJ1-2; D is perhaps TRBD1 (5 bases). From germline, CDR1 is MGHDK and CDR2 SYGVNS. The CDR3 sequence is 13 residues long. Between the trimmed V and J ends, which lost 4 bases and 4 bases, there was a span of 10 bases.